This T cell receptor beta chain was identified in a study of OX40 agonist ivuxolimab in advanced cancers. About the research overall: Patients received the agonistic anti-OX40 (CD134) antibody ivuxolimab. With a range of about 23 to 85, age averaged approximately 60 years, and more than 75% were male.

Germline assignment: CDR1 SGHAT and CDR2 FQNNGV. The CDR3 length is 14 residues. The junction had 5 bases not matched to a gene; V was cut back by 1 base and J by 10 bases. Using immunoSEQ multiplex PCR, the repertoire was profiled, and TCRdb retains in-frame clones only, with some absent. The data hold 55,000 to 65,000 clones, with under 95% observed a single time. The clonotype was recovered from an adult with an advanced solid tumor such as melanoma, head and neck, liver or kidney cancer. The genes are TRBV11-2 and TRBJ1-5; 9 bases match TRBD1. The sequenced sample was CD4+ or CD8+ T cells sorted from blood, obtained in a trial of the OX40 agonist ivuxolimab. The CDR3 protein is CASSLGQGVIPQHF. CDR3 DNA sequence: TGTGCCAGCAGCTTAGGACAGGGGGTTATACCCCAGCATTTT.